Shown below are 20 T cell receptor beta chains from a single sample sequenced in a study of blood T cell repertoires in COVID-19. Assay: immunoSEQ multiplex PCR; the TCRdb copy retains only in-frame clones and omits some. Of about 200,000 clones in the sample, approximately 91% were seen once. Input material: peripheral blood. The receptors shown here come from a young man with active or convalescent COVID-19.

V and J are TRBV6-5 and TRBJ2-3; the match to TRBD2 covers 7 bases. After removal of 7 bases from V and 4 bases from J, the junction contained 8 bases not matched to a gene. The CDR3 consists of 14 residues. CDR1 and CDR2 from the germline V gene are MNHEY and SVGAGI. Here the CDR3 reads CASTLRLAADTQYF. CDR3 sequence (DNA): TGTGCCAGCACACTAAGACTAGCCGCAGATACGCAGTATTTT.

The chain joins TRBV12-3 or TRBV12-4 to TRBJ2-7, with D unresolved. V lost 1 base to trimming and J lost 3 bases, with 4 bases between them. The CDR3 contains 12 residues. CDR3 DNA: TGTGCCAGCAGTTTAGGACTCTACGAGCAGTACTTC. It is translated as CASSLGLYEQYF.

The chain combines TRBV10-3 with TRBJ1-2; possible D gene TRBD1, 6 bases. CDR1 is ENHRY, CDR2 SYGVKD, per germline. V was pared by 3 bases and J by 6 bases, with 14 bases between. There are 14 residues in the CDR3. Written as DNA, the CDR3 is TGTGCCATCAGTGATCTGGACAGTAAAGATGGCTACACCTTC. It is translated as CAISDLDSKDGYTF.

The chain carries TRBV11-2 and TRBJ2-5; D might be TRBD2 (5 bases). V was cut by 2 bases and J by 5 bases, with 12 bases left in between. The CDR3 extends over 14 amino acids. The V gene's germline CDR1 is SGHAT and CDR2 FQNNGV. DNA of the CDR3: TGTGCCAGCAGCTTAATTACTAGGGAGGAGACCCAGTACTTC. Translated, it gives CASSLITREETQYF.

The V call is TRBV29-1, the J call TRBJ1-1; tentative D call: TRBD1 (5 bases). CDR1 SQVTM and CDR2 ANQGSEA come from the germline V gene. Trimming shortened V by 7 bases and J by 5 bases, and 14 bases separated the two germline ends. CDR3 length: 12 amino acids. This CDR3 is CSADKQETEAFF. CDR3 DNA: TGCAGCGCCGACAAACAGGAAACTGAAGCTTTCTTT.

This chain links TRBV6-2 or TRBV6-3 with TRBJ2-3; possible D gene TRBD1, 6 bases. There are 17 residues in the CDR3. V was trimmed by 0 bases and J by 0 bases, leaving 13 bases between them. The germline gives CDR1 MNHEY, CDR2 SVGEGT. CDR3 sequence (DNA): TGTGCCAGCAGTTACTCGGGGACATACTCTAGCACAGATACGCAGTATTTT. The encoded protein is CASSYSGTYSSTDTQYF.

The J gene is TRBJ1-1, the V gene TRBV7-2, with D unclear. V was pared by 3 bases and J by 4 bases, with 12 bases between. Germline V lookup: CDR1 SGHTA, CDR2 FQGNSA. The CDR3 extends over 14 amino acids. CDR3 residues: CASSFMGRSTEAFF. The CDR3 DNA is TGTGCCAGCAGCTTTATGGGGAGAAGCACTGAAGCTTTCTTT.

This chain uses TRBV13 with TRBJ2-1; TRBD2 might be the D (6 bases). V was pared by 3 bases and J by 8 bases, with 14 bases between. Per germline, CDR1 PRHDT and CDR2 FYEKMQ (reference sequence). This CDR3 has 14 amino acids. The CDR3: CASSLAGGLDEQFF. In nucleotides, the CDR3 is TGTGCCAGCAGCTTGGCCGGGGGTCTCGATGAGCAGTTCTTC.

The rearrangement joins TRBV18 to TRBJ2-5, with TRBD1 identical over 8 bases. J lost 3 bases, V lost 3 bases, and 0 bases had no gene match. The CDR3 sequence is 13 residues long. Germline loops: CDR1 KGHSH, CDR2 LQKENI. CDR3 nucleotide sequence: TGTGCCAGCTCACCGGGACAGGAAGAGACCCAGTACTTC. Its protein product is CASSPGQEETQYF.

V usage is TRBV6-5 and J usage is TRBJ2-5; weak D call: TRBD1 (6 bases). CDR1 is MNHEY, CDR2 SVGAGI, per germline. With 7 bases removed from V and 0 bases from J, the gap between germline ends came to 15 bases. The CDR3 is made up of 15 amino acids. CDR3 sequence reads: CASTGQPGYQETQYF. The DNA of the CDR3 is TGTGCCAGCACAGGACAGCCAGGGTACCAAGAGACCCAGTACTTC.

The chain combines TRBV29-1 with TRBJ2-7, with 7 bases lining up with TRBD1. The CDR3 covers 13 residues. V dropped 6 bases and J dropped 5; count of bases not matched to a gene: 10. Germline V lookup: CDR1 SQVTM, CDR2 ANQGSEA. CDR3: CSVTGTASNEQYF. The CDR3 bases are TGCAGCGTAACCGGGACAGCGAGTAACGAGCAGTACTTC.

The chain links TRBV5-4 to TRBJ1-1; 10 positions match TRBD1. This CDR3 has 15 amino acids. V was clipped by 4 bases and J by 3 bases; unmatched bases: 6. CDR1 SGHNT and CDR2 YYREEE come from the germline V gene (reference sequence). The CDR3 DNA reads TGTGCCAGCAGCCTAAGACAGGGGGCGGACACTGAAGCTTTCTTT. Amino acids: CASSLRQGADTEAFF. The whole variable domain, remainder taken from reference TRBV5-4 and TRBJ1-1, is ETGVTQSPTHLIKTRGQQVTLRCSSQSGHNTVSWYQQALGQGPQFIFQYYREEENGRGNFPPRFSGLQFPNYSSELNVNALELDDSALYLCASSLRQGADTEAFFGQGTRLTVV.

This chain joins TRBV5-1 and TRBJ1-4, with D possibly matching TRBD1 (5 bases). The ends were cut back, 4 bases at V and 2 bases at J, with 12 bases in the middle. CDR1 is SGHRS, CDR2 YFSETQ, per germline. The CDR3 contains 15 residues. DNA for the CDR3: TGCGCCAGCAGCCCCGGGGGTACGACTAATGAAAAACTGTTTTTT. Protein: CASSPGGTTNEKLFF.

V gene TRBV30 combines with J gene TRBJ1-4; D might be TRBD1 (6 bases). Trimming stripped 0 bases from V and 7 bases from J, with 15 bases between. This CDR3 is built from 15 residues. CDR1 is GTSNPN and CDR2 is SVGIG in the germline V gene (reference sequence). The CDR3 sequence: CAWSVSLGAGEKLFF. The CDR3 DNA sequence: TGTGCCTGGAGTGTATCGCTGGGGGCAGGTGAAAAACTGTTTTTT. Together with reference TRBV30 and TRBJ1-4, the CDR3 gives the full variable domain: SQTIHQWPATLVQPVGSPLSLECTVEGTSNPNLYWYRQAAGRGLQLLFYSVGIGQISSEVPQNLSASRPQDRQFILSSKKLLLSDSGFYLCAWSVSLGAGEKLFFGSGTQLSVL.

The rearrangement joins TRBV2 to TRBJ2-5, with TRBD1 matching over 8 bases. CDR3 length: 14 residues. The germline V gene has CDR1 SNHLY and CDR2 FYNNEI. V was clipped by 3 bases and J by 4 bases; unmatched bases: 4. CDR3: CASSDPDRGETQYF. CDR3 nucleotide sequence: TGTGCCAGCAGTGATCCTGACAGGGGAGAGACCCAGTACTTC.

The J gene is TRBJ1-2, the V gene TRBV30; weak D call: TRBD1 (6 bases). There are 13 residues in the CDR3. From germline, CDR1 is GTSNPN and CDR2 SVGIG (reference sequence). V was cut by 2 bases and J by 8 bases, with 15 bases left in between. CDR3 nucleotides: TGTGCCTGGAGTTATGGACAGTTGGACGGCTACACCTTC. This encodes CAWSYGQLDGYTF.

The chain joins TRBV7-9 to TRBJ2-3, with 10 bases fitting TRBD2. This CDR3 has 15 amino acids. In germline, CDR1 is SEHNR, CDR2 FQNEAQ (reference sequence). J lost 2 bases, V lost 6 bases, and 5 bases had no gene match. The CDR3, as DNA: TGTGCCAGCAGTGTAGCGGGAGGAGCCACAGATACGCAGTATTTT. Protein: CASSVAGGATDTQYF.

The chain joins TRBV5-1 to TRBJ1-1, with 8 bases lining up with TRBD1. Trimming removed 7 bases from V and 3 bases from J; junction bases left unmatched: 5. Germline V lookup: CDR1 SGHRS, CDR2 YFSETQ. CDR3 size: 13 residues. CDR3 sequence (DNA): TGCGCCAGCGTAGGACAGGGAGACACTGAAGCTTTCTTT. Amino acid sequence: CASVGQGDTEAFF. The whole variable domain, filled in from reference TRBV5-1 and TRBJ1-1, reads KAGVTQTPRYLIKTRGQQVTLSCSPISGHRSVSWYQQTPGQGLQFLFEYFSETQRNKGNFPGRFSGRQFSNSRSEMNVSTLELGDSALYLCASVGQGDTEAFFGQGTRLTVV.

This clone has only one observation. The chain recombines TRBV3-1 (or the pseudogene TRBV3-2) with TRBJ2-1; TRBD2 agrees at 15 bases. J gave up 8 bases and V 3 bases, and 8 bases lay outside the gene matches. The CDR3 spans 17 residues. CDR1 is LGHDT, CDR2 YNNKEL, per germline (reference sequence). The CDR3 protein is CASSQGRTSGGADEQFF. As DNA, the CDR3 is TGTGCCAGCAGCCAGGGACGGACTAGCGGGGGGGCAGATGAGCAGTTCTTC.

This clone was recorded once. V gene TRBV6-5 combines with J gene TRBJ1-2, with D maybe TRBD1 (5 bases). CDR1 MNHEY and CDR2 SVGAGI come from the germline V gene. This CDR3 is 14 amino acids long. The germline V and J ends were trimmed by 5 bases and 7 bases, with 17 bases remaining between them. Written as DNA, the CDR3 is TGTGCCAGCAGTAATTCAGGGAGGCGGAGTGGCTACACCTTC. Amino acid sequence: CASSNSGRRSGYTF.